Listed below are T cell receptor beta chains from one sample, sequenced in a study of identical twins. TCRdb analysed the 5' RACE reads with MiXCR anew, one entry per CDR3 protein. The data show about 920,000 distinct CDR3 sequences, about 12% seen once. These same data were also listed under a study on yellow fever vaccine responses in identical twins.

The sequenced material came from PBMCs. All receptors derive from a woman between 18 and 29 years old in good health. CDR3s include the opening cysteine and the closing phenylalanine or tryptophan. The order of the fields is clone size, J gene, D gene, V gene, CDR3 DNA, CDR3 protein. The D gene is left open where the match is weak. Where a row states a size, it is once, few, many or the class of an expanded clone; other rows omit it.

few TRBJ2-3 NA TRBV7-8 TGTGCCAGCAGCTCGTACGGGGGCACAGATACGCAGTATTTT CASSSYGGTDTQYF
few TRBJ2-1 NA TRBV4-1 TGCGCCAGCGCCGGTGCAAGCCAACCGTTCAATGAGCAGTTCTTC CASAGASQPFNEQFF
NA TRBJ2-7 TRBD2 TRBV7-9 TGTGCCAGCAGCTTAGGCGGGAGGAGCGAGCAGTACTTC CASSLGGRSEQYF
few TRBJ2-7 NA TRBV28 TGTGCCAGCAGGCCGTCAGGTGGAAACGAGCAGTACTTC CASRPSGGNEQYF
NA TRBJ2-3 TRBD2 TRBV20-1 TGCAGTGGTTCTGAGCGGGGGAGCACAGATACGCAGTATTTT CSGSERGSTDTQYF
NA TRBJ2-3 TRBD2 TRBV5-5 TGTGCCAGCAGTCCAAGACTAGCGGGAGTTGTAGATACGCAGTATTTT CASSPRLAGVVDTQYF
NA TRBJ2-5 NA TRBV20-1 TGCAGTCAATACACCCAGGGCAGGAAAGAGACCCAGTACTTC CSQYTQGRKETQYF
NA TRBJ1-2 NA TRBV2 TGTGCCAGCAAGAAGGGGCAGAGTAACTATGGCTACACCTTC CASKKGQSNYGYTF
NA TRBJ2-1 NA TRBV5-6 TGTGCCAGCAGCTTGGTTGGGGCCTACAATGAGCAGTTCTTC CASSLVGAYNEQFF
NA TRBJ2-1 TRBD2 TRBV5-1 TGCGCCAGCAGCTCGGGACTAGCGGGTTTCTCCTACAATGAGCAGTTCTTC CASSSGLAGFSYNEQFF
few TRBJ2-3 TRBD2 TRBV6-1 TGTGCCAGCAAGACGGGGGGGAGTGGCACAGATACGCAGTATTTT CASKTGGSGTDTQYF
many TRBJ1-2 NA TRBV15 TGTGCCACCAGCAGAGACAGGTCGGGAAACTATGGCTACACCTTC CATSRDRSGNYGYTF
few TRBJ2-1 NA TRBV7-3 TGTGCCAGCAGCTTAATCCCCACCAATGAGCAGTTCTTC CASSLIPTNEQFF
few TRBJ2-5 NA TRBV3-1 TGTGCCAGCAGCCAACCTGTTACAGGGCCCCTTATCCAAGAGACCCAGTACTTC CASSQPVTGPLIQETQYF
NA TRBJ2-5 TRBD1 TRBV7-9 TGTGCCAGCAGCCCCGGGACAGTTCCCCAAGAGACCCAGTACTTC CASSPGTVPQETQYF
few TRBJ1-1 TRBD1 TRBV29-1 TGCAGCGTTGCCTCTGACAGGGGCGGCACTGAAGCTTTCTTT CSVASDRGGTEAFF
NA TRBJ1-1 NA TRBV9 TGTGCCAGCAGCGCCCAGAGCCACGATGAAGCTTTCTTT CASSAQSHDEAFF
few TRBJ2-7 NA TRBV24-1 TGTGCCACCAGTGCGACAGAATCCTACGAGCAGTACTTC CATSATESYEQYF
NA TRBJ2-5 TRBD2 TRBV9 TGTGCCAGCAGCGGACTAGCGGGGCACCAAGAGACCCAGTACTTC CASSGLAGHQETQYF
NA TRBJ2-2 NA TRBV7-6 TGTGCCAGCAGGGGTCCGGGCGGGGCAAACACCGGGGAGCTGTTTTTT CASRGPGGANTGELFF
few TRBJ2-2 NA TRBV10-3 TGTGCCATCAGAACTAGCTCGAACACCGGGGAGCTGTTTTTT CAIRTSSNTGELFF
NA TRBJ1-1 NA TRBV7-8 TGTGCCAGCAGCTTAATTAAGGACAACACTGAAGCTTTCTTT CASSLIKDNTEAFF
few TRBJ2-3 NA TRBV27 TGTGCCAGTGACGTAACCCTCGGATCAGATACGCAGTATTTT CASDVTLGSDTQYF
few TRBJ1-2 TRBD1 TRBV20-1 TGCAGTGCTAGAGCAGGGGGCGTAGACTATGGCTACACCTTC CSARAGGVDYGYTF
NA TRBJ2-1 NA TRBV11-2 TGTGCCAGCAGCTTAGGACTCGGGGCCTATGAGCAGTTCTTC CASSLGLGAYEQFF
few TRBJ2-2 NA TRBV29-1 TGCAGCGGGAGGGGGGGCCTCACCGGGGAGCTGTTTTTT CSGRGGLTGELFF
NA TRBJ1-1 NA TRBV21-1 TGTGCCAGCAGCAAAATGGGGGAGAACACTGAAGCTTTCTTT CASSKMGENTEAFF
NA TRBJ2-1 NA TRBV7-8 TGTGCCAGCAGCTTATGGAAGGGGAACAATGAGCAGTTCTTC CASSLWKGNNEQFF
NA TRBJ1-5 NA TRBV7-9 TGTGCCAGCAGCTTTGGCAGTCGGCAGCCCCAGCATTTT CASSFGSRQPQHF
NA TRBJ2-1 NA TRBV9 TGTGCCAGCAGCGTAGTTTGGCCTAGCCGGGTTGGTGAGCAGTTCTTC CASSVVWPSRVGEQFF
many TRBJ1-5 NA TRBV27 TGTGCCAGCAGTTTAAGTCCAGTCTCGCGTCAGCCCCAGCATTTT CASSLSPVSRQPQHF
NA TRBJ2-5 TRBD1 TRBV13 TGTGCCAGCAGCTACGGACAGGGCCGCCACGAGACCCAGTACTTC CASSYGQGRHETQYF
NA TRBJ2-4 TRBD2 TRBV29-1 TGCAGCGCACGACTAGCGGGGAACATTCAGTACTTC CSARLAGNIQYF
NA TRBJ2-2 TRBD2 TRBV6-5 TGTGCCAGCAGTTACTCGAGGTCCGGGACTAGCAACACCGGGGAGCTGTTTTTT CASSYSRSGTSNTGELFF
NA TRBJ2-2 NA TRBV6-1 TGTGCCAGCAGTGCCCATGGGGGTTCGAGCACCGGGGAGCTGTTTTTT CASSAHGGSSTGELFF
NA TRBJ2-3 NA TRBV6-2/TRBV6-3 TGTGCCAGCAGCGACCCCGGGGCCGACCGTAATTTGTATTTT CASSDPGADRNLYF
few TRBJ2-6 NA TRBV12-3/TRBV12-4 TGTGCCAGCAGTTTGACTCGCTCTGGGGCCAACGTCCTGACTTTC CASSLTRSGANVLTF
few TRBJ1-6 NA TRBV6-1 TGTGCCAGCACCACCATCGACAGGACAAATTCACCCCTCCACTTT CASTTIDRTNSPLHF
few TRBJ2-3 TRBD2 TRBV29-1 TGCAGCGTCGGTGGAGCGGGGGGGTTTGGGACAGATACGCAGTATTTT CSVGGAGGFGTDTQYF
many TRBJ2-3 NA TRBV10-3 TGTGCCATCAACCTGGGAGCCGGAGATACGCAGTATTTT CAINLGAGDTQYF
NA TRBJ2-2 TRBD1 TRBV24-1 TGTGCCACCAGTGGATTTGGGAGACAGGGAGACACCGGGGAGCTGTTTTTT CATSGFGRQGDTGELFF
NA TRBJ2-1 TRBD2 TRBV10-1 TGCGCCAGCCAAAGCGGGGGGTCCTACAATGAGCAGTTCTTC CASQSGGSYNEQFF